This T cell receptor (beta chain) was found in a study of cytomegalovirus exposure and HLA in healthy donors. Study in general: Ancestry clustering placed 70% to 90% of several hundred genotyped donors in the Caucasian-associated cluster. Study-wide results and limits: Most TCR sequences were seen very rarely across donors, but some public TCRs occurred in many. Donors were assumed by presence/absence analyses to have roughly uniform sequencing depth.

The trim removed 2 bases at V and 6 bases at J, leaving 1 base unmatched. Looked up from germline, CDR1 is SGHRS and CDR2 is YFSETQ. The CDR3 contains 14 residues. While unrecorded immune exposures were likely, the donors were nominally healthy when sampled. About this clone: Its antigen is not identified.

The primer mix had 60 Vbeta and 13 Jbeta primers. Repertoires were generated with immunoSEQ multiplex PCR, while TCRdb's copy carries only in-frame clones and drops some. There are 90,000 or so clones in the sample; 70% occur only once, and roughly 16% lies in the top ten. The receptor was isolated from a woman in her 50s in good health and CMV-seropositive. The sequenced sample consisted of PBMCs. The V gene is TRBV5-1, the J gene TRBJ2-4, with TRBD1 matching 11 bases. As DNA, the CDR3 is TGCGCCAGCAGCTTTGGGACAGGGGGAAACATTCAGTACTTC. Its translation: CASSFGTGGNIQYF.